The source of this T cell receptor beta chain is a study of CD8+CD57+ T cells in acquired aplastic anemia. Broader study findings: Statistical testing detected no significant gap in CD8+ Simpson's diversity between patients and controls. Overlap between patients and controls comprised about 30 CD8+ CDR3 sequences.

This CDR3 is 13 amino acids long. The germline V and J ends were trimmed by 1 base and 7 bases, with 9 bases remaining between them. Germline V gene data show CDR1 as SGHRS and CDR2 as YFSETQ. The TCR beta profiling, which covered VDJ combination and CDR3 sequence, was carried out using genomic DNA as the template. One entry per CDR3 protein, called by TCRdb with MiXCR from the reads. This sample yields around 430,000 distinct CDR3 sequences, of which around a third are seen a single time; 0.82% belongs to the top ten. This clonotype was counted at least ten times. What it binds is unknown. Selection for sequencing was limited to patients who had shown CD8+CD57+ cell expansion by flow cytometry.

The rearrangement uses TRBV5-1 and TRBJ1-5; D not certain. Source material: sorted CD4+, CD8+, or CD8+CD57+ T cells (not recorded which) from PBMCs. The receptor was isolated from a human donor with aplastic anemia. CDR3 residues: CASSLTVDQPQHF. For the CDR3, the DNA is TGCGCCAGCAGCTTGACAGTGGACCAGCCCCAGCATTTT.